This T cell receptor beta chain was sequenced during a study of T-cell memory formation after mild COVID-19. General study points: Second-wave clones peaking on day 37 lacked confirmed SARS-CoV-2 specificity.

CDR1 and CDR2 from the germline V gene are MNHEY and SVGAGI. Deletions cut 5 bases from V and 10 bases from J, with 15 bases between. This CDR3 spans 13 amino acids. TCRdb re-called the 5' RACE reads through MiXCR, storing one row per CDR3 protein. Of 350,000 or so distinct CDR3 sequences listed, less than 25% are singletons. A word on this clonotype: Its target is unknown.

Sequencing input: PBMCs or a T cell subset sorted from them (not recorded which). V and J are TRBV6-5 and TRBJ2-1; tentatively, D is TRBD1 (5 bases). This clonotype was sampled from a man younger than 35 who had mild COVID-19 (a few samples of this study predate the infection). Cell type and time point are not known. Here the CDR3 DNA reads TGTGCCAGCAGTCGACCGACAAACAGGGAGCAGTTCTTC. This sequence encodes CASSRPTNREQFF.